The T cell receptor beta chain under discussion was sequenced for a study of CD8 T cells in Susac syndrome (dated by TCRdb to the late 2010s). Looking at the study overall: The study used repertoire sequencing to test whether antigen drove CD8+ T cell activation and differentiation in Susac syndrome. Overall study outcomes, separate from this receptor: The number of individuals in the TCR sequencing and HLA analysis was recognized as being relatively small.

High-throughput TCR beta sequencing profiled peripheral blood CD8+ and CD4+ T cells from healthy donors, Susac syndrome patients and multiple sclerosis patients. The healthy donors served as controls matched for age and sex. Bulk CD8+ and CD4+ T cells were purified by magnetic negative isolation, while CD8+ TEMRA cells were enriched using FACS. Blood was collected in EDTA tubes and processed within 24 hours, with PBMCs isolated through density gradient centrifugation. PBMCs intended for TCR sequencing were cryopreserved in liquid nitrogen and were subsequently thawed in a 37 degrees C water bath. The sorted or isolated CD4+, CD8+ and CD8+ TEMRA cells reached a purity of at least 90%. Regarding this clonotype: The specificity of this receptor is unknown. Qualities for individual bases were not recorded, and no much larger clone is one base off.

RNA was extracted using the RNeasy kit, and about 0.45 to 1 ug of the RNA was reverse transcribed with random hexamers. TCR beta CDR3 regions were amplified with the immunoSEQ multiplex PCR assay covering 54 Vbeta and 13 Jbeta segments. To correct PCR amplification bias, a synthetic template baseline was used for both primer optimization and computational correction. As for the authors' bioinformatics: Only productive sequences were kept, with reads annotated to V, D and J genes according to IMGT and analyzed in immunoSEQ Analyzer. Clonality was calculated as one minus the Shannon entropy normalized by log2 of the number of productive unique sequences. For each patient and control, public and private clones were evaluated within the 100 most prevalent clones. Clones were defined as Susac-specific when absent from the healthy and MS cohorts, from 1,000 to 1,100 published viral clones and from other ImmuneACCESS disease sequences. TCRdb reran the public reads through fastp at Q25 and MiXCR, keeping productive beta chains. Each entry is one CDR3 protein sequence, shown with its most common DNA and genes. V and J calls and clone size were set by TCRdb, not the authors. In this sample the table shows under 200,000 distinct CDR3 sequences, 85% to 95% of which occur a single time. In total, the top ten clones hold approximately 0.094% of the sample.

The CDR3 starts with the cysteine, ends with the phenylalanine, and has 14 residues. Only the CDR3 portion is preserved as DNA: 42 bases, with reading frame beginning at the first base. After removal of 7 bases from V and 1 base from J, the junction retains 5 bases not matched to a gene. The germline V gene (reference sequence) provides CDR1 SEHNR and CDR2 FQNEAQ. This TCR was sampled from a human donor in good health. Material: CD4+ T cells from PBMCs. The chain joins TRBV7-9 to TRBJ2-5, and 8 junction bases match TRBD1. This receptor carries the CDR3 CASKETGGQETQYF. The DNA sequence follows: TGTGCCAGCAAGGAAACAGGGGGCCAAGAGACCCAGTACTTC.